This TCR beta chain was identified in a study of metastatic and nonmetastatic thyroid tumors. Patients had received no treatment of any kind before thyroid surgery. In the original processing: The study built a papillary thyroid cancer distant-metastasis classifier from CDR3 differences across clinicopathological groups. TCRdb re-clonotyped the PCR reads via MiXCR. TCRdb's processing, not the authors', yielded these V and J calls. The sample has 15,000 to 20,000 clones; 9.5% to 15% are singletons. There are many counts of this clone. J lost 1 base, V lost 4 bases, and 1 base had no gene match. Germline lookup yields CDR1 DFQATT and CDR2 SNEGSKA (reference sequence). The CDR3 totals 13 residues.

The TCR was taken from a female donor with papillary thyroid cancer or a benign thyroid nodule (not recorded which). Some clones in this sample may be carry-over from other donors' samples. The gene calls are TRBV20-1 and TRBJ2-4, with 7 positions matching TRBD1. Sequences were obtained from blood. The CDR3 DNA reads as TGCAGTGCTAAGGGGGCGGCCAAAAACATTCAGTACTTC. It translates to CSAKGAAKNIQYF.